This TCR beta chain was retrieved from a study of blood T cell repertoires in COVID-19. At the level of the study: Acute and convalescent COVID-19 specimens originated in the United States, Italy and Spain. The cDNA or gDNA used as material had been derived from T cells, B-cell-depleted T cells, or PBMCs.

Germline V lookup: CDR1 LNHDA, CDR2 SQIVND (reference sequence). This CDR3 comprises 15 residues. Trimming pared 3 bases from V and 6 bases from J, leaving 17 bases between. In the authors' methods: Amplifying reference gene primers gave estimates of nucleated cell counts. Here immunoSEQ multiplex PCR was the method, and the copy in TCRdb shows in-frame clones only, minus some. That table supplies the V and J calls and clone size; D and trimming were determined from the DNA. The table includes about 210,000 clones, around 88% detected once. The material sequenced was peripheral blood. The TCR comes from a man aged 50-59 years with active or convalescent COVID-19. V and J are TRBV19 and TRBJ1-1, with D maybe TRBD1 (5 bases). CDR3 nucleotide sequence: TGTGCCAGTAGTATTTGGGGAGGGGTTAGGGCTGAAGCTTTCTTT. This codes for CASSIWGGVRAEAFF. The full variable domain, rest sourced from reference TRBV19 and TRBJ1-1, is DGGITQSPKYLFRKEGQNVTLSCEQNLNHDAMYWYRQDPGQGLRLIYYSQIVNDFQKGDIAEGYSVSREKKESFPLTVTSAQKNPTAFYLCASSIWGGVRAEAFFGQGTRLTVV.